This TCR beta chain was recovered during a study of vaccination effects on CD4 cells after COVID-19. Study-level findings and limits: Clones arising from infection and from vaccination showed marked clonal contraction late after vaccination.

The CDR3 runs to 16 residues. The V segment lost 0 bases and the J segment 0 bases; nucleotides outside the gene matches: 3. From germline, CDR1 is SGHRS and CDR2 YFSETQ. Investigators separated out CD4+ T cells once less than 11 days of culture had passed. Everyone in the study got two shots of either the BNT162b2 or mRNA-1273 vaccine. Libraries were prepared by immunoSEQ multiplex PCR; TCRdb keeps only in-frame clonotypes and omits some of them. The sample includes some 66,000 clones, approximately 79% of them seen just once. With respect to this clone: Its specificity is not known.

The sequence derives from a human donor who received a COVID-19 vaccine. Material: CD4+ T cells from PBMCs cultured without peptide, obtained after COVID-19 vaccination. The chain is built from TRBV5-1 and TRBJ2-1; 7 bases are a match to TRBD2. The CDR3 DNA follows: TGCGCCAGCAGCTTGGCCGGGGGGAGCTCCTACAATGAGCAGTTCTTC. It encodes CASSLAGGSSYNEQFF.